This T cell receptor (beta chain) is from a study of identical twins (dated by TCRdb to the mid-2010s). In terms of the full investigation: TCR alpha and beta repertoires from monozygotic twins, unrelated adults of various ages and cord blood were deep-sequenced to test whether fetal clonotypes persist. Replicate twin experiments were performed at different times using different library preparation protocols to rule out contamination.

The library came from 5' RACE. The sequencer listed for this sample is Illumina HiSeq 2000. A universal primer binding site was added through template switching, and the final cDNA carried a unique molecular identifier so that TCR cDNA molecules could be counted accurately. Specific primers in the conserved constant-segment region were used to synthesize first-strand cDNA for the TCR alpha and beta chains. To control for contamination, each cDNA library was double barcoded with a SMART-Mk sample barcode plus Illumina barcodes. TruSeq adapter sequences, together with Illumina sample barcodes, were added in two successive PCR steps. TCR alpha and beta cDNA libraries were sequenced on the Illumina HiSeq platform with custom primers. The original methods were these. Unique molecular identifiers were extracted from raw reads with MiGEC, and CDR3 positions were determined with MiXCR. For each individual, recombination models were inferred using an EM algorithm with the repgenHMM and IGoR tools. The analysis of shared clonotypes was done with the tcR package in R, with sharing normalized by the product of cloneset sizes. Out-of-frame nonproductive sequences were analyzed to study raw recombination free of thymic and clonal selection effects. TCRdb cleaned the public reads at Q25 with fastp, built clones with MiXCR and kept in-frame beta chains. Rows merge per CDR3 protein into single entries with the most common DNA and genes. TCRdb's processing, not the study's, gives the V and J calls here. In all, the sample holds hundreds of thousands of distinct CDR3 sequences, and roughly 6% of those were seen once. About 2% of the sample lies in the top ten.

Every donor was a healthy Caucasian. The researchers also sequenced three unrelated adults who were not twins: a male aged 18 to 30, a male aged 50 to 59, and a female aged 50 to 59. Using Miltenyi CD45RO+ enrichment and human naive T-cell isolation kits, memory (CD45RO+) and naive T cells were isolated from PBMC. The germline V and J ends show losses of 3 bases and 0 bases respectively, and no gene match explains 10 bases of the junction. CDR1 and CDR2 are read off the germline V gene as SGDLS and YYNGEE. The CDR3 spans 20 residues, from the cysteine through the phenylalanine. Only the CDR3 part of the read is kept: 60 bases, read in frame from the first base. Ten or more counts support this clonotype. What antigen it recognizes has not been identified. No base quality information exists; no much larger clone differs at one position. What the research found in general, with its limitations: In monozygotic twins, recombination models systematically underestimated out-of-frame TCR alpha sharing, but the models matched the sharing seen between unrelated individuals. Invariant T cells such as MAIT and iNKT could partly confound zero-insertion analyses, although diverse VJ usage argued against such confounding for most clonotypes. In beta out-of-frame sequences, excess twin sharing was weaker, because having fewer shared sequences lowered the signal-to-noise ratio. Because the same donors could not be followed over many years, conclusions were based on cross-sectional statistical analysis. Abundant cord blood beta clonotypes carried fewer insertions; young adult naive repertoires showed a weaker similar trend, while memory repertoires showed none. Compared with coincidental sharing between unrelated individuals, out-of-frame TCR alpha sequences shared between twins had an excess of sequences with low generation probability.

The chain couples TRBV9 to TRBJ2-1; TRBD2 matches 15 bases in the middle. This TCR was recovered from a man aged 18 to 29 in good health. Sequenced sample: naive T cells sorted from blood. Explained via the paper, the cell subset or site label denotes: cells isolated with a human naive T-cell isolation kit. The nucleotides are TGTGCCAGCAGCGCAGCCGGGACTAGCGGGAGGTCGAGCTCCTACAATGAGCAGTTCTTC. It codes for CASSAAGTSGRSSSYNEQFF.